Below, 31 T cell receptor beta chains from the same sample are listed, as sequenced in a study of Tregs in tolerant kidney transplant recipients. Mixed chimerism was transient after nonmyeloablative marrow transplants from related graft donors. The assay was immunoSEQ multiplex PCR, and TCRdb's table has in-frame clones only and misses some. The sample shows 40,000 to 50,000 clones, over 85% of them seen only once. Sequenced material: CD8+ T cells from blood (PBMCs), taken 12 months after the transplant. The source is a human patient who received a combined kidney and bone marrow transplant. Some T cells may be transferred from the graft donor.

V gene TRBV27 combines with J gene TRBJ2-7, with D tentatively TRBD2 (6 bases). V was trimmed by 8 bases and J by 0 bases, leaving 17 bases between them. Germline V lookup: CDR1 MNHEY, CDR2 SMNVEV (reference sequence). This CDR3 spans 15 amino acids. The CDR3 DNA sequence: TGTGCCAGCGGACGGGACTCGGAGGGCTCCTACGAGCAGTACTTC. Residues: CASGRDSEGSYEQYF.

This clone was found once. This rearrangement joins TRBV7-3 to TRBJ2-1; 7 bases map to TRBD2. The length of the CDR3 is 14 residues. Germline CDR1 is SGHTA and CDR2 is FQGTGA. Trimming at V came to 5 bases and at J to 2 bases, leaving 3 bases not matched to a gene. CDR3 bases: TGTGCCAGCAGCCACAGCGGGGCCTACAATGAGCAGTTCTTC. This codes for CASSHSGAYNEQFF.

The chain couples TRBV7-9 to TRBJ1-1; D gene uncertain. Germline-derived CDR1 and CDR2 are SEHNR and FQNEAQ (reference sequence). This CDR3 has 14 residues. The V gene lost 5 bases and the J gene lost 1 base, with 11 bases spanning the gap. Written as DNA, the CDR3 is TGTGCCAGCAGCGACCGGGAGGCGAACACTGAAGCTTTCTTT. It codes for CASSDREANTEAFF.

The chain carries TRBV9 and TRBJ2-7; TRBD1 matches at 11 bases. The V segment lost 4 bases and the J segment 4 bases; nucleotides outside the gene matches: 7. CDR1 and CDR2 (germline): SGDLS, YYNGEE. The CDR3 consists of 15 residues. CDR3 coding DNA: TGTGCCAGCAGCTGGGGACAGGGGGGGCATTACGAGCAGTACTTC. It codes for CASSWGQGGHYEQYF.

V gene TRBV9 combines with J gene TRBJ2-3; 13 bases match TRBD2. Germline lookup yields CDR1 SGDLS and CDR2 YYNGEE. The CDR3 covers 17 residues. Trimming took 2 bases from V and 4 from J; bases not matched to a gene: 7. The CDR3 nucleotides read TGTGCCAGCAGCGTTACTAGCGGGGGGGCAGGGGCAGATACGCAGTATTTT. Its translation is CASSVTSGGAGADTQYF. The complete variable domain, with remaining parts taken from reference TRBV9 and TRBJ2-3, reads DSGVTQTPKHLITATGQRVTLRCSPRSGDLSVYWYQQSLDQGLQFLIQYYNGEERAKGNILERFSAQQFPDLHSELNLSSLELGDSALYFCASSVTSGGAGADTQYFGPGTRLTVL.

The rearrangement links TRBV19 to TRBJ2-7, with D possibly matching TRBD2 (5 bases). Between the trimmed V and J ends, which lost 6 bases and 6 bases, there was a span of 9 bases. The CDR3 sequence is 11 residues long. Germline values: CDR1 LNHDA, CDR2 SQIVND (reference sequence). CDR3 residues: CASSHGGEQYF. The DNA for the CDR3 is TGTGCCAGTAGCCACGGAGGCGAGCAGTACTTC.

V gene TRBV5-1 combines with J gene TRBJ1-3, with no clear D. V was clipped by 2 bases and J by 3 bases, with 18 bases between them. The CDR3 consists of 17 residues. Germline V gene data show CDR1 as SGHRS and CDR2 as YFSETQ. The CDR3 region has the DNA TGCGCCAGCAGCTTAATCGGGATAGCTTCGAATGGAAACACCATATATTTT. Its protein is CASSLIGIASNGNTIYF.

This chain joins TRBV7-3 and TRBJ2-3; 7 bases are a match to TRBD2. This CDR3 comprises 14 residues. J lost 1 base, V lost 2 bases, and 0 bases had no gene match. Germline CDR1 reads SGHTA; CDR2 reads FQGTGA. CDR3 residues: CASSLLAGTDTQYF. The CDR3 DNA follows: TGTGCCAGCAGCTTACTAGCGGGCACAGATACGCAGTATTTT.

The J gene is TRBJ1-4, the V gene TRBV15; D perhaps matches TRBD1 (6 bases). Germline V gene lookup returns CDR1 LNHNV and CDR2 YYDKDF (reference sequence). Trimming shortened V by 8 bases and J by 3 bases, and 13 bases separated the two germline ends. This CDR3 has 14 amino acids. CDR3 sequence (DNA): TGTGCCACCGTCCTAGGGGGGGCTAATGAAAAACTGTTTTTT. As protein: CATVLGGANEKLFF. The full variable domain, its missing parts supplied by reference TRBV15 and TRBJ1-4, is DAMVIQNPRYQVTQFGKPVTLSCSQTLNHNVMYWYQQKSSQAPKLLFHYYDKDFNNEADTPDNFQSRRPNTSFCFLDIRSPGLGDTAMYLCATVLGGANEKLFFGSGTQLSVL.

The genes are TRBV7-8 and TRBJ2-5; a weak D match, TRBD1 (5 bases). Germline V CDR1 and CDR2: SGHVS, FQNEAQ. The CDR3 runs 15 residues. V lost 1 base, J lost 4 bases, and 13 bases lay in between. The CDR3 reads CASSLGQRLSETQYF. DNA of the CDR3: TGTGCCAGCAGCTTAGGACAGAGATTGTCAGAGACCCAGTACTTC. Full variable domain (rest looked up from reference TRBV7-8 and TRBJ2-5): GAGVSQSPRYKVAKRGQDVALRCDPISGHVSLFWYQQALGQGPEFLTYFQNEAQLDKSGLPSDRFFAERPEGSVSTLKIQRTQQEDSAVYLCASSLGQRLSETQYFGPGTRLLVL.

Only one count was recorded for this clone. The J gene is TRBJ2-1, the V gene TRBV10-3, with TRBD1 matching over 7 bases. This CDR3 has 13 residues. Germline lookup yields CDR1 ENHRY and CDR2 SYGVKD. The V and J ends lost 2 bases and 10 bases, in that order; junction bases with no gene match: 5. CDR3 nucleotides: TGTGCCATCAGTGAGACGACAGGGTGGGAGCAGTTCTTC. Translation gives CAISETTGWEQFF.

V and J are TRBV4-1 and TRBJ2-5; TRBD1 aligns across 11 bases. In germline, CDR1 is MGHRA, CDR2 YSYEKL. The CDR3 contains 15 residues. After removal of 4 bases from V and 5 bases from J, the junction contained 6 bases not matched to a gene. The CDR3 DNA follows: TGCGCCAGCAGCCCCGGACAGGGGGCTCGGGAGACCCAGTACTTC. Amino acids: CASSPGQGARETQYF.

The V and J genes are TRBV25-1 and TRBJ2-5, with a possible D match to TRBD2 (5 bases). The J call may be mistaken, given a closer DNA end match to TRBJ2-7. The V gene's germline CDR1 is MGHDK and CDR2 SYGVNS. The CDR3 is 14 residues long. The CDR3 nucleotides read TGTGCCAGCAGTGCCTCTAGCTTCTCCTACGAGCAGTACTTC. Its protein product is CASSASSFSYEQYF.

V is TRBV11-2 and J is TRBJ2-5, with D unclear. Germline lookup yields CDR1 SGHAT and CDR2 FQNNGV. The CDR3 has 15 amino acids. V lost 5 bases to trimming and J lost 5 bases, with 18 bases between them. CDR3 nucleotides: TGTGCCAGCAGCGGCAGGTTTTTTTCTACTGAGACCCAGTACTTC. Translating it yields CASSGRFFSTETQYF.

The chain couples TRBV30 to TRBJ1-4, with 8 bases matching TRBD1. This CDR3 comprises 15 residues. Trimming removed 0 bases from V and 7 bases from J; junction bases left unmatched: 7. Germline V gene lookup returns CDR1 GTSNPN and CDR2 SVGIG (reference sequence). CDR3: CAWSVVRGRGEKLFF. Written as DNA, the CDR3 is TGTGCCTGGAGTGTGGTCAGGGGGCGAGGTGAAAAACTGTTTTTT.

The chain links TRBV7-6 to TRBJ2-1; the match to TRBD2 covers 9 bases. CDR1 SGHVS and CDR2 FNYEAQ come from the germline V gene. The CDR3 consists of 18 residues. The junction had 8 bases not matched to a gene; V was cut back by 2 bases and J by 0 bases. The CDR3 sequence: CASSLSLGLAYSYNEQFF. CDR3 in DNA: TGTGCCAGCAGCTTAAGTTTGGGACTAGCTTACTCCTACAATGAGCAGTTCTTC.

The rearrangement uses TRBV4-2 and TRBJ2-3; D remains ambiguous. The V gene's germline CDR1 is LGHNA and CDR2 YNFKEQ. This CDR3 region has 13 residues. Deletions cut 4 bases from V and 3 bases from J, with 8 bases between. The CDR3 is CASSLVATDTQYF. The DNA of the CDR3 is TGTGCCAGCAGCCTGGTGGCAACAGATACGCAGTATTTT.

The chain links TRBV6-1 to TRBJ2-5; 10 bases match TRBD1. Matching the DNA end better, TRBJ2-7 makes the J call doubtful. The germline V gene encodes CDR1 MNHNS and CDR2 SASEGT. The CDR3 has 15 residues. CDR3 bases: TGTGCCAGCAGTGTACCGAGACAGGGGGCCCACGAGCAGTACTTC. As protein: CASSVPRQGAHEQYF.

This chain links TRBV4-3 with TRBJ2-7; 10 positions match TRBD2. The trim removed 0 bases at V and 4 bases at J, leaving 9 bases unmatched. CDR1 is LGHNA and CDR2 is YSLEER in the germline V gene. This CDR3 spans 17 amino acids. The CDR3 bases are TGCGCCAGCAGCCAAGAGGGAGTAGCGGGAGGAAGATACGAGCAGTACTTC. It codes for CASSQEGVAGGRYEQYF.

The chain has TRBV5-1 and TRBJ2-7, with a tentative D call TRBD2 (5 bases). The ends were cut back, 0 bases at V and 2 bases at J, with 6 bases in the middle. Germline CDR1 reads SGHRS; CDR2 reads YFSETQ. CDR3 size: 13 residues. CDR3: CASSLAGTYEQYF. The DNA of the CDR3 is TGCGCCAGCAGCTTGGCCGGGACCTACGAGCAGTACTTC.

This chain joins TRBV7-9 and TRBJ2-7; 10 positions match TRBD2. The V and J ends lost 4 bases and 4 bases, in that order; junction bases with no gene match: 19. Germline V lookup: CDR1 SEHNR, CDR2 FQNEAQ (reference sequence). The length of the CDR3 is 19 residues. CDR3 loop: CASSYPPNYSGRRGYEQYF. The DNA of the CDR3 is TGTGCCAGCAGCTATCCCCCTAACTATAGCGGGAGGCGAGGGTACGAGCAGTACTTC.

The chain recombines TRBV7-9 with TRBJ2-3; D unclear. V was pared by 4 bases and J by 3 bases, with 2 bases between. Germline V CDR1 and CDR2: SEHNR, FQNEAQ (reference sequence). The CDR3 has 11 residues. The CDR3 DNA reads TGTGCCAGCAGCTCAACAGATACGCAGTATTTT. Translating it yields CASSSTDTQYF.

The gene calls are TRBV11-2 and TRBJ2-7; the D gene is possibly TRBD1 (6 bases). V was shortened by 3 bases and J by 3 bases, with 9 bases between the two germline ends. The CDR3 runs to 13 residues. CDR1 is SGHAT, CDR2 FQNNGV, per germline. The CDR3 DNA is TGTGCCAGCAGCTTTTTGGACAGCTACGAGCAGTACTTC. Protein sequence: CASSFLDSYEQYF.

The gene calls are TRBV28 and TRBJ1-1; tentatively, D is TRBD1 (6 bases). The length of the CDR3 is 16 residues. Per the germline V gene, CDR1 is MDHEN and CDR2 is SYDVKM. Deletions cut 5 bases from V and 3 bases from J, with 19 bases between. CDR3 bases: TGTGCCAGCAGTGGCCTCCTCAGGGGCGCTCACACTGAAGCTTTCTTT. Its translation is CASSGLLRGAHTEAFF.

This clone occurred once. The gene calls are TRBV19 and TRBJ2-7; D remains ambiguous. The CDR3 consists of 15 residues. Germline V lookup: CDR1 LNHDA, CDR2 SQIVND (reference sequence). The germline V and J ends were trimmed by 5 bases and 5 bases, with 19 bases remaining between them. CDR3 nucleotides: TGTGCCAGTAGTCCACCCCCCGCCGGGTCAGACGAGCAGTACTTC. Translation: CASSPPPAGSDEQYF.

The genes are TRBV7-2 and TRBJ1-1, with D maybe TRBD1 (6 bases). The length of the CDR3 is 18 residues. Germline values: CDR1 SGHTA, CDR2 FQGNSA. V lost 7 bases to trimming and J lost 8 bases, with 32 bases between them. The CDR3 is CASTLSRTETTRYQEAFF. CDR3 in DNA: TGTGCCAGCACCCTGTCCCGGACAGAGACCACGCGGTACCAAGAAGCTTTCTTT.

This sequence joins TRBV5-6 and TRBJ1-2, with 8 bases fitting TRBD1. The V gene's germline CDR1 is SGHDT and CDR2 YYEEEE. Losses at the gene ends were 6 bases for V and 3 bases for J; bases not matched to a gene: 16. CDR3 size: 17 residues. In DNA, the CDR3 is TGTGCCAGCACCTCAGCAGTACCGAAGACAGGGGACTATGGCTACACCTTC. It translates to CASTSAVPKTGDYGYTF.

A few counts support this clone. This chain joins TRBV13 and TRBJ2-7; D might be TRBD2 (6 bases). Trimming pared 4 bases from V and 7 bases from J, leaving 11 bases between. This CDR3 comprises 12 residues. Germline-derived CDR1 and CDR2 are PRHDT and FYEKMQ (reference sequence). The CDR3 DNA reads as TGTGCCAGCAGCTCGGGACTTCGAGAGCAGTACTTC. Translated: CASSSGLREQYF.

The rearrangement uses TRBV13 and TRBJ2-1, with 8 bases aligning to TRBD2. V was clipped by 3 bases and J by 7 bases; unmatched bases: 11. This CDR3 is built from 16 residues. Germline V gene sequence: CDR1 PRHDT, CDR2 FYEKMQ (reference sequence). The CDR3 DNA reads as TGTGCCAGCAGCTTGGCCGGGACTAGGCGGCAAAATGAGCAGTTCTTC. It yields the protein CASSLAGTRRQNEQFF.

The chain recombines TRBV12-2 with TRBJ2-7; the table's D gene call, TRBD2, was not cross checked with the DNA. TRBV12-2 is recorded as a pseudogene. This CDR3 region has 13 residues. CDR3 DNA sequence: TGTGCAGGAGGGACTAGCCGAACCTACGAGCAGTACTTC. Protein sequence: CAGGTSRTYEQYF.

The chain couples TRBV28 to TRBJ1-5; TRBD1 matches at 8 bases. This CDR3 is built from 17 residues. The germline V gene encodes CDR1 MDHEN and CDR2 SYDVKM. V lost 4 bases, J lost 5 bases, and 13 bases stayed unmatched. CDR3: CASSSRDRRVVYQPQHF. CDR3 coding DNA: TGTGCCAGCAGTTCCCGGGACAGGCGGGTAGTATATCAGCCCCAGCATTTT.